The rows below give T cell receptor beta chains drawn from one sample of a study of metastatic and nonmetastatic thyroid tumors. TCRdb reanalyzed the PCR reads with MiXCR. The sample contains some 32,000 clones, around 20% of which appear only once. Specimen: blood. Receptors were obtained from a female donor with papillary thyroid cancer or a benign thyroid nodule (not recorded which). Some clones in this sample may be carry-over from other donors' samples. The CDR3 runs from the conserved cysteine through the conserved F or W. Each record gives: CDR3 DNA, CDR3 protein, D gene, clone size, V gene, J gene. A D gene is named only where the DNA matches it firmly. Only some rows state a clone size, as once, few, many or a class for expanded clones.

TGTGCCAGCAGCTTAGGCCACGTAGCGGGAGTCAGGGAGACCCAGTACTTC,CASSLGHVAGVRETQYF,TRBD2,medium-sized,TRBV11-2,TRBJ2-5
TGCGCCAGCAGTGAGACCGTATACGAGCAGTACTTC,CASSETVYEQYF,.,.,TRBV10-1,TRBJ2-7
TGCGCCAGCAGCCAAAACCAAGAGACCCAGTACTTC,CASSQNQETQYF,.,medium-sized,TRBV4-1,TRBJ2-5
TGTGCCAGCAGATCCGGGACTCCTACCTACGAGCAGTACTTC,CASRSGTPTYEQYF,.,.,TRBV12-3/TRBV12-4,TRBJ2-7
TGTGCCAGCAGTCCCACAGTGAACACTGAAGCTTTCTTT,CASSPTVNTEAFF,.,many,TRBV27,TRBJ1-1
TGTGCCAATAGCCAGAACAGGGAAAGATCGTATGGCTACACCTTC,CANSQNRERSYGYTF,.,many,TRBV10-3,TRBJ1-2
TGTGCCAGCAGCCGATGGACAGACGTCGCCGGGGAGCTGTTTTTT,CASSRWTDVAGELFF,.,.,TRBV6-1,TRBJ2-2
TGTGCCAGCAGTTCCGGGACAGGGGGCGACTTACGCGACTATGGCTACACCTTC,CASSSGTGGDLRDYGYTF,TRBD1,few,TRBV6-2/TRBV6-3,TRBJ1-2
TGCGCCAGCAGCTTGGGCCTAGCGGGAGGGGCGGGCACAGATACGCAGTATTTT,CASSLGLAGGAGTDTQYF,TRBD2,medium-sized,TRBV5-1,TRBJ2-3
TGCGCCAGCAGTGATAAGTCCCAGAGGGAGCAGTTCTTC,CASSDKSQREQFF,.,many,TRBV10-2,TRBJ2-1
TGTGCCTGGACCCCGGACAGGAGCACTGAAGCTTTCTTT,CAWTPDRSTEAFF,TRBD1,.,TRBV30,TRBJ1-1
TGTGCCAGCAGCCCGGGACTAGCGGGGGGCGCAGATACGCAGTATTTT,CASSPGLAGGADTQYF,TRBD2,many,TRBV3-1,TRBJ2-3
TGTGCCAGCAACCGGGACACATATAGCAATCAGCCCCAGCATTTT,CASNRDTYSNQPQHF,.,medium-sized,TRBV6-1,TRBJ1-5
TGTGCCAGCTCACCACCGACGGGGACAGGACGTGGCTACACCTTC,CASSPPTGTGRGYTF,TRBD1,many,TRBV18,TRBJ1-2
TGTGCCACCAGTGGTCAAGGGGGGGCGCGTGGCTACACCTTC,CATSGQGGARGYTF,.,few,TRBV24-1,TRBJ1-2
TGCGCCAGCAGCTTGGAAAACATTCAGTACTTC,CASSLENIQYF,.,many,TRBV5-1,TRBJ2-4
TGTGCCAGCGCCTTTCAGGGGGCGAACGGCTACACCTTC,CASAFQGANGYTF,TRBD1,.,TRBV6-1,TRBJ1-2
TGTGCCATCAGTGACACGACAGGGGGCGCGAGGGAGACCCAGTACTTC,CAISDTTGGARETQYF,TRBD1,many,TRBV10-3,TRBJ2-5
TGTGCCAGCTCACCGCCGGGGATGAACACTGAAGCTTTCTTT,CASSPPGMNTEAFF,.,many,TRBV18,TRBJ1-1
TGCGCCAGCAGCTTTCCAGGGGGCAGGTACAATGAGCAGTTCTTC,CASSFPGGRYNEQFF,TRBD1,many,TRBV5-1,TRBJ2-1
TGCAGCGTGGGGACTAGCGGGACTAACGAGCAGTACTTC,CSVGTSGTNEQYF,TRBD2,many,TRBV29-1,TRBJ2-7
TGCAGCGTTGTACTTATTGGCACAGATACGCAGTATTTT,CSVVLIGTDTQYF,.,many,TRBV29-1,TRBJ2-3
TGTGCCAGCAGCTTGGATCGCGGGACTGACACCGGGGAGCTGTTTTTT,CASSLDRGTDTGELFF,.,many,TRBV5-4,TRBJ2-2
TGCGCCAGCAGCTTCGGGACGGAAAATTCACCCCTCCACTTT,CASSFGTENSPLHF,.,.,TRBV5-1,TRBJ1-6
TGTGCCAGCAGCCTCTACTGGGAGGAGACCCAGTACTTC,CASSLYWEETQYF,.,.,TRBV6-1,TRBJ2-5
TGTGCCAGTAGTATAATTGGCCCGCGGGCCAAAAACATTCAGTACTTC,CASSIIGPRAKNIQYF,.,many,TRBV19,TRBJ2-4
TGTGCCAGCAGTACCTGGGACTACAACCAAGAGGCCCAGTACTTC,CASSTWDYNQEAQYF,TRBD2,.,TRBV6-2/TRBV6-3,TRBJ2-5
TGTGCCAGCAGTGACGGGGATACGCAGTATTTT,CASSDGDTQYF,.,.,TRBV6-1,TRBJ2-3
TGCAGTGCTAGAGATCCGGTCAGACAGAACACAGATACGCAGTATTTT,CSARDPVRQNTDTQYF,.,.,TRBV20-1,TRBJ2-3
TGTGCCAGCAGCCGAGGGACGGAATACTATGGCTACACCTTC,CASSRGTEYYGYTF,.,few,TRBV2,TRBJ1-2
TGTGCCATCAGTGCACCGCGGGGGGGCGGTAAAGAGACCCAGTACTTC,CAISAPRGGGKETQYF,TRBD2,many,TRBV10-3,TRBJ2-5
TGCAGCGTTGCGACAGGGCGGTCAGGGGCCAACGTCCTGACTTTC,CSVATGRSGANVLTF,TRBD1,many,TRBV29-1,TRBJ2-6
TGTGCCAGCAGCGCTACAGGGGTGGCGAACACTGAAGCTTTCTTT,CASSATGVANTEAFF,TRBD1,many,TRBV9,TRBJ1-1
TGCGCCAGCAGCCAAGAGGACTCCTCAGCTACCAATTCACCCCTCCACTTT,CASSQEDSSATNSPLHF,.,.,TRBV4-1,TRBJ1-6
TGTGCCAGCAGCGGGGGGACAGGGTGGAACACCGGGGAGCTGTTTTTT,CASSGGTGWNTGELFF,TRBD1,once,TRBV5-5,TRBJ2-2
TGTGCCAGCAGTCCATCCCTACTAGCGGGGAACACCGGGGAGCTGTTTTTT,CASSPSLLAGNTGELFF,TRBD2,few,TRBV27,TRBJ2-2
TGTGCCAGCAGCATCAGCGGGGGCAACACCGGGGAGCTGTTTTTT,CASSISGGNTGELFF,TRBD2,many,TRBV28,TRBJ2-2
TGTGCCAGCAGTGAAGGGGGTAGTGGCTACACCTTC,CASSEGGSGYTF,.,few,TRBV25-1,TRBJ1-2
TGTGCCAGCAGCTTGCACAGCACAGATACGCAGTATTTT,CASSLHSTDTQYF,.,many,TRBV7-8,TRBJ2-3
TGCGCCAGCAGCTTGCTGGTGGACTATAATTCACCCCTCCACTTT,CASSLLVDYNSPLHF,.,.,TRBV5-1,TRBJ1-6
TGCAGTGCGTTAGCCGTTGGAGATACGCAGTATTTT,CSALAVGDTQYF,.,many,TRBV20-1,TRBJ2-3
TGTGCCACCAGTGGGGGCCTTAGCACAGGCACGCAGTATTTT,CATSGGLSTGTQYF,.,.,TRBV24-1,TRBJ2-3
TGTGCCAGCAGTTACACAGGTTACACCGGGGAGCTGTTTTTT,CASSYTGYTGELFF,.,few,TRBV6-2/TRBV6-3,TRBJ2-2
TGCGCCAGCAGCTCTAGACAGGGCGGGACTGAAGCTTTCTTT,CASSSRQGGTEAFF,TRBD1,many,TRBV5-1,TRBJ1-1
TGTGCCAGCAGCATTAGCGGGAGAACCGTGAACAATGAGCAGTTCTTC,CASSISGRTVNNEQFF,TRBD2,.,TRBV7-2,TRBJ2-1
TGTGCCAGCAGCCCGGCCGCCGGGAGTTTCTACGAGCAGTACTTC,CASSPAAGSFYEQYF,.,many,TRBV7-3,TRBJ2-7
TGTGCCAGCAGTGTGGGCACCGAAAAGTACGAGCAGTACTTC,CASSVGTEKYEQYF,.,few,TRBV6-1,TRBJ2-7
TGTGCCAGCAGCCCCGTCCGGACCTCTCCCACCATATATTTT,CASSPVRTSPTIYF,.,many,TRBV11-3,TRBJ1-3
TGTGCCAGCAGTTTAGAACAGGGGGCCTACGAGCAGTACTTC,CASSLEQGAYEQYF,TRBD1,many,TRBV12-3/TRBV12-4,TRBJ2-7
TGCAGCGTTGAAGGGGATACTACCTACGAGCAGTACTTC,CSVEGDTTYEQYF,.,many,TRBV29-1,TRBJ2-7
TGCAGTGCTAGGGTCAGCAGGGCTCAAGAGACCCAGTACTTC,CSARVSRAQETQYF,.,.,TRBV20-1,TRBJ2-5
TGTGCCAGCAGTTCGACCAACGTCCTGACTTTC,CASSSTNVLTF,.,.,TRBV6-2/TRBV6-3,TRBJ2-6
TGTGCCAGCAGGGTCTCTGGGGCCAACGTCCTGACTTTC,CASRVSGANVLTF,.,few,TRBV6-4,TRBJ2-6
TGCAGTGCTTTTTCTCCCTCCCGTGATCAGTTCTTC,CSAFSPSRDQFF,.,.,TRBV20-1,TRBJ2-1